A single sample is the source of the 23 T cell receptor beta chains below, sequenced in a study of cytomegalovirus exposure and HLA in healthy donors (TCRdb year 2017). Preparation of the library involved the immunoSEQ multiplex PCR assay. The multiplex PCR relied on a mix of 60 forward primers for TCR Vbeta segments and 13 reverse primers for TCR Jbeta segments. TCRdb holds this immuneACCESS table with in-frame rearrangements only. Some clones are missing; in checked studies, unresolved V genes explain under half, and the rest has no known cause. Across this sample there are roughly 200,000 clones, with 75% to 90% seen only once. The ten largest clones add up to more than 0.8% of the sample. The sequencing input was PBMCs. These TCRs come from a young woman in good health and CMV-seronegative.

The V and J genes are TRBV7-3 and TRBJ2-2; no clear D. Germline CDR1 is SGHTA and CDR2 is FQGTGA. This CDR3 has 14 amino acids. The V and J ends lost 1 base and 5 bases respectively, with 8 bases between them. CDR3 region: CASSLMGQTGELFF. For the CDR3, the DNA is TGTGCCAGCAGCTTAATGGGCCAAACCGGGGAGCTGTTTTTT.

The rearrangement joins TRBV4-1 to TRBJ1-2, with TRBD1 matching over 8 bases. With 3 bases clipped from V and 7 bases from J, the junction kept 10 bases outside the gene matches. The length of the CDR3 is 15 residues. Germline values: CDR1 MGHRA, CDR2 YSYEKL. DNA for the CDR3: TGCGCCAGCAGCCACCCTTTGACAGGGGAAAGTGGCTACACCTTC. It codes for CASSHPLTGESGYTF.

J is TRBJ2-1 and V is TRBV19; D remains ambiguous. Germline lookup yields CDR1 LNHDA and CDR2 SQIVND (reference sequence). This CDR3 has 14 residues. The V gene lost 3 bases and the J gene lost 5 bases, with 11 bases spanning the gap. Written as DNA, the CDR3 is TGTGCCAGTAGTATGCTACTCGAGGACAATGAGCAGTTCTTC. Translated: CASSMLLEDNEQFF.

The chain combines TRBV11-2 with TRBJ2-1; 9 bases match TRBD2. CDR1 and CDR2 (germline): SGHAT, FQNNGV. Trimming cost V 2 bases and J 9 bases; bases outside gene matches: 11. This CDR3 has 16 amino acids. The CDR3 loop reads CASSLFFGGGAGEQFF. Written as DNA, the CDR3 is TGTGCCAGCAGCTTATTTTTCGGCGGGGGGGCCGGTGAGCAGTTCTTC.

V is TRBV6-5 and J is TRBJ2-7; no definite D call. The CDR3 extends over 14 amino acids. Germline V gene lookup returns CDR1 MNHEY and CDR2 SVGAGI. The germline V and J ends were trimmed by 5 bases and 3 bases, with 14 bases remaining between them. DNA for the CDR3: TGTGCCAGCAGTCGTGGCCGGGTCGACTACGAGCAGTACTTC. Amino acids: CASSRGRVDYEQYF.

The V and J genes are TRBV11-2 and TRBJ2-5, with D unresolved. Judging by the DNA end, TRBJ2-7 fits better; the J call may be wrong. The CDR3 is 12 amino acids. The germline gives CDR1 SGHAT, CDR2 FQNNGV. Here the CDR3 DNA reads TGTGCCAGCAGCTATGTATCCTACGAGCAGTACTTC. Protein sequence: CASSYVSYEQYF.

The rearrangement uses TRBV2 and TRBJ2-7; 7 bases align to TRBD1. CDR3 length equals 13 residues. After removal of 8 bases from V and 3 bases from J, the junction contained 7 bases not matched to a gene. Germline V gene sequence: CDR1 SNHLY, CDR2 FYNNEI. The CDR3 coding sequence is TGTGCCAGCGTCGCAGGGGGACACTACGAGCAGTACTTC. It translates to CASVAGGHYEQYF.

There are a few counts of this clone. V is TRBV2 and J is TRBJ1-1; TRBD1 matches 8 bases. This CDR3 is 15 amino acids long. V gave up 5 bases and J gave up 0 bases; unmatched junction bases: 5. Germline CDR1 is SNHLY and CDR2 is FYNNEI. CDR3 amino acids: CASSRQGLMNTEAFF. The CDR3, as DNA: TGTGCCAGCAGTAGACAGGGGCTGATGAACACTGAAGCTTTCTTT.

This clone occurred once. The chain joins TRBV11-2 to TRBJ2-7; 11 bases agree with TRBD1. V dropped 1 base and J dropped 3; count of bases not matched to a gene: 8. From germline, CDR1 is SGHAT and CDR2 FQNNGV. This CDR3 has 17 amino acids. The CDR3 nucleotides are TGTGCCAGCAGCTTAGCCCCCGGGACAGGGGGATACTACGAGCAGTACTTC. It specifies CASSLAPGTGGYYEQYF.

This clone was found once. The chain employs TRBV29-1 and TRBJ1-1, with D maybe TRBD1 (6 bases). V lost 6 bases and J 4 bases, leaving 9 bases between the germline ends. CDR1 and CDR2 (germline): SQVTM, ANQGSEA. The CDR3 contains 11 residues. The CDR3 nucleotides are TGCAGCGTAAACAGGGCCACTGAAGCTTTCTTT. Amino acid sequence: CSVNRATEAFF.

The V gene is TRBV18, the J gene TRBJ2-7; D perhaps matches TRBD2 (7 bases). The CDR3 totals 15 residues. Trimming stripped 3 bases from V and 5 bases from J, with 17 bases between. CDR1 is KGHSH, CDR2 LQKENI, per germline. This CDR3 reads CASSPLGGVPDEQYF. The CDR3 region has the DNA TGTGCCAGCTCACCCCTAGGGGGGGTCCCGGACGAGCAGTACTTC. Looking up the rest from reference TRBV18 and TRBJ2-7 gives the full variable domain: NAGVMQNPRHLVRRRGQEARLRCSPMKGHSHVYWYRQLPEEGLKFMVYLQKENIIDESGMPKERFSAEFPKEGPSILRIQQVVRGDSAAYFCASSPLGGVPDEQYFGPGTRLTVT.

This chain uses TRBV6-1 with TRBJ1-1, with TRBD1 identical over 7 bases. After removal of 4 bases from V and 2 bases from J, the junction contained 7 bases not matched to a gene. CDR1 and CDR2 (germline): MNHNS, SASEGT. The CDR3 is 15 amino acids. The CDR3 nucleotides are TGTGCCAGCAGTGGCCCCGACAGGGCCAACACTGAAGCTTTCTTT. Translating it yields CASSGPDRANTEAFF.

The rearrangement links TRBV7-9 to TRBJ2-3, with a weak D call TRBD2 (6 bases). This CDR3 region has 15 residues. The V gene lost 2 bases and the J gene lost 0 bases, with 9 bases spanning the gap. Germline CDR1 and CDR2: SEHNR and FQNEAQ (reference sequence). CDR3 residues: CASSLSGTSTDTQYF. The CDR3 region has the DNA TGTGCCAGCAGCTTATCTGGGACTAGCACAGATACGCAGTATTTT.

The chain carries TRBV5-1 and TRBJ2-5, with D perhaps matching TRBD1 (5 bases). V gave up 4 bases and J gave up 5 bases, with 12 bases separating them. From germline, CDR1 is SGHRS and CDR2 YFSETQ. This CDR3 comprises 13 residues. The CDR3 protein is CASSLGAPETQYF. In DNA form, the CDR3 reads TGCGCCAGCAGCCTAGGGGCTCCCGAGACCCAGTACTTC.

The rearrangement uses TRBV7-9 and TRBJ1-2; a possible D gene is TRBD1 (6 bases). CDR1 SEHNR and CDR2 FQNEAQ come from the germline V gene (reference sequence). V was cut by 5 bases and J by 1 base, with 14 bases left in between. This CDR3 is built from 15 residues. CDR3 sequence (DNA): TGTGCCAGCAGCGCCTCGGGACAACTTAACTATGGCTACACCTTC. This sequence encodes CASSASGQLNYGYTF.

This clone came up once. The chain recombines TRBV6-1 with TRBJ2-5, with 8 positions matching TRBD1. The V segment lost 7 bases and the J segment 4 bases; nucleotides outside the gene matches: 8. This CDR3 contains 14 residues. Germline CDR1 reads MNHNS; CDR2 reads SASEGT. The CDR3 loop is CASTTSGGGETQYF. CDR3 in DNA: TGTGCCAGCACTACTTCAGGGGGCGGAGAGACCCAGTACTTC.

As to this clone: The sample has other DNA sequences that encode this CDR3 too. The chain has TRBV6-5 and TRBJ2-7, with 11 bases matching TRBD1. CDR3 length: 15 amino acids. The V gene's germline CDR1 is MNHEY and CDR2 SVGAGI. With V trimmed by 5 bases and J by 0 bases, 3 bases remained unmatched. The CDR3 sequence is CASSPGQGASYEQYF. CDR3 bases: TGTGCCAGCAGTCCTGGACAGGGGGCCTCCTACGAGCAGTACTTC.

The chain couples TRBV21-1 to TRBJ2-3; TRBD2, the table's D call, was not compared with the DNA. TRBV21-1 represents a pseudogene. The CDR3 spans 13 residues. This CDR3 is CASVYSSTDTQYF. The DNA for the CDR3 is TGTGCCAGCGTTTATTCTAGCACAGATACGCAGTATTTT.

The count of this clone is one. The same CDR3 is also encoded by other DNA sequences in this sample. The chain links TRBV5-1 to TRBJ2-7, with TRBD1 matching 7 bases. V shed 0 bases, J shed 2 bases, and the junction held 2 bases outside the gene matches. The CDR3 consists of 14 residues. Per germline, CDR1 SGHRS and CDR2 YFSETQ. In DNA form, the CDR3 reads TGCGCCAGCAGCTTGGGAGACAGGGCCTACGAGCAGTACTTC. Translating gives CASSLGDRAYEQYF.

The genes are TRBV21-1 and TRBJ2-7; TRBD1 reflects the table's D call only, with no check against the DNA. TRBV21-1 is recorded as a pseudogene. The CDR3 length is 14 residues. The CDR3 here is CASTQGLAHYEQYF. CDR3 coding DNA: TGTGCCAGCACCCAGGGGCTAGCACACTACGAGCAGTACTTC.

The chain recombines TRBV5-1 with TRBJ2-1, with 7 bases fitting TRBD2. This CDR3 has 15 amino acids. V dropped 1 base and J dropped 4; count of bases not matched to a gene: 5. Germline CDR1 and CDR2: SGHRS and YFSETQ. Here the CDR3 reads CASSLSGGTYNEQFF. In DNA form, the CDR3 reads TGCGCCAGCAGCTTGTCGGGGGGTACTTACAATGAGCAGTTCTTC. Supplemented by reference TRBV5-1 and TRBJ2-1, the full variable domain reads KAGVTQTPRYLIKTRGQQVTLSCSPISGHRSVSWYQQTPGQGLQFLFEYFSETQRNKGNFPGRFSGRQFSNSRSEMNVSTLELGDSALYLCASSLSGGTYNEQFFGPGTRLTVL.

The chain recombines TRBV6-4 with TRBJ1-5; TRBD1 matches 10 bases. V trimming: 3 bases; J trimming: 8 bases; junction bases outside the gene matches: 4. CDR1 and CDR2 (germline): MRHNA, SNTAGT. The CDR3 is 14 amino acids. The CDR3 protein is CASSEGQGNEPQHF. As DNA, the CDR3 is TGTGCCAGCAGTGAGGGACAGGGGAACGAGCCCCAGCATTTT.

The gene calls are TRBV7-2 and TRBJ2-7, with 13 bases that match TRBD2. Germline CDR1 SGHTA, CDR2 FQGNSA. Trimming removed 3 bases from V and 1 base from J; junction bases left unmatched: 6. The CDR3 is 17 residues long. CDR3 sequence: CASSLTSGGPKSYEQYF. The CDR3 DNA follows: TGTGCCAGCAGCTTGACTAGCGGGGGGCCTAAGTCCTACGAGCAGTACTTC.